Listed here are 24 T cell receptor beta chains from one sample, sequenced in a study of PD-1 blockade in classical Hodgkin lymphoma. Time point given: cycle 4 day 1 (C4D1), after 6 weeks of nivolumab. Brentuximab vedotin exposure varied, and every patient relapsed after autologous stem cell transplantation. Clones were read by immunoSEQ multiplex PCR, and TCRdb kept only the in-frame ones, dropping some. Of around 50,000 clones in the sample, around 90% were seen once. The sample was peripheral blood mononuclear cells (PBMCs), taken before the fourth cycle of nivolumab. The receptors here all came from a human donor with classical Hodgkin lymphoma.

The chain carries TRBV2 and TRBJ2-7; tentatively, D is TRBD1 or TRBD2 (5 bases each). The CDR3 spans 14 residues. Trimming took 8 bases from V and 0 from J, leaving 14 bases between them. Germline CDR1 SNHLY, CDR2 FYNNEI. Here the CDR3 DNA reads TGTGCCAGCGGGGGTCGTTCTAGCTCCTACGAGCAGTACTTC. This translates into CASGGRSSSYEQYF.

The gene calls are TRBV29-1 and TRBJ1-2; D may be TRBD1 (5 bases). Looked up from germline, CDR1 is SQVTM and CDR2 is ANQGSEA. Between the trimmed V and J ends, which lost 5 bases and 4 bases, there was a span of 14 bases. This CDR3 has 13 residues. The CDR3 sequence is CSVNRGPLYGYTF. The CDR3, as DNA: TGCAGCGTTAACCGGGGCCCCCTCTATGGCTACACCTTC.

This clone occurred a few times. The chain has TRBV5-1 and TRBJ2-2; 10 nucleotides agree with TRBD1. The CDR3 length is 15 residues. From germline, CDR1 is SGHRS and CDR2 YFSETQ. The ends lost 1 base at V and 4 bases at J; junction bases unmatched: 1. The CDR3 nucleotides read TGCGCCAGCAGCTTGAGGACAGGGGGCACCGGGGAGCTGTTTTTT. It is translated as CASSLRTGGTGELFF. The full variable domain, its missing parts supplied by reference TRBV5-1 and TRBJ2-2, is KAGVTQTPRYLIKTRGQQVTLSCSPISGHRSVSWYQQTPGQGLQFLFEYFSETQRNKGNFPGRFSGRQFSNSRSEMNVSTLELGDSALYLCASSLRTGGTGELFFGEGSRLTVL.

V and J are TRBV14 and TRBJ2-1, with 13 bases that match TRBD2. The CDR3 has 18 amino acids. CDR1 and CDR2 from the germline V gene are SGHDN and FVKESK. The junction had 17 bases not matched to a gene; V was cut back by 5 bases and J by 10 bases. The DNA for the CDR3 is TGTGCCAGCAGCATACGACGGACTAGCGGGAGATCGGCGGGCGAGCAGTTCTTC. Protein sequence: CASSIRRTSGRSAGEQFF.

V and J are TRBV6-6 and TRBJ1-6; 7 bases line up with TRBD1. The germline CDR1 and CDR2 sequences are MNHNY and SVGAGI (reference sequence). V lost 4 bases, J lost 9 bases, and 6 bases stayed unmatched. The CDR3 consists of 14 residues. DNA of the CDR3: TGTGCCAGCAGTTCCCAGGGGGAGACTTCACCCCTCCACTTT. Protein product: CASSSQGETSPLHF.

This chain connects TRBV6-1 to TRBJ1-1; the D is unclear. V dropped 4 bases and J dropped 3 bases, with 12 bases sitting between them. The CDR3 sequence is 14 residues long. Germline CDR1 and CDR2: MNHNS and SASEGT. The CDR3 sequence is CASSVRRLDTEAFF. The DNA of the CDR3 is TGTGCCAGCAGTGTACGGCGCCTGGACACTGAAGCTTTCTTT.

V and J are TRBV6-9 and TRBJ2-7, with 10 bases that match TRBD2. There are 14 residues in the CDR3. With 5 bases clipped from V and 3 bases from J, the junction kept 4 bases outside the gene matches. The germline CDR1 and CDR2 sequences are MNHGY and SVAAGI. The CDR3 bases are TGTGCCAGCAGTCGGGGACTAGCGTACTACGAGCAGTACTTC. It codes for CASSRGLAYYEQYF.

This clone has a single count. The CDR3 region is CASARVLYNEQFF. CDR3 bases: TGTGCCAGCGCCCGGGTTCTTTACAATGAGCAGTTCTTC. This sequence joins TRBV6-5 and TRBJ2-1, with D unresolved. Germline V gene lookup returns CDR1 MNHEY and CDR2 SVGAGI. Trimming removed 8 bases from V and 4 bases from J, with 12 bases in between. The CDR3 is 13 amino acids.

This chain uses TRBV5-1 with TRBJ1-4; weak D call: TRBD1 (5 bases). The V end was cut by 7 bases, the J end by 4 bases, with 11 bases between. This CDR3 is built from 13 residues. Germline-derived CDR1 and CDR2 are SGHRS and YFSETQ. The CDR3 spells CASSTESNEKLFF. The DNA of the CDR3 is TGCGCCAGCTCGACAGAGAGTAATGAAAAACTGTTTTTT.

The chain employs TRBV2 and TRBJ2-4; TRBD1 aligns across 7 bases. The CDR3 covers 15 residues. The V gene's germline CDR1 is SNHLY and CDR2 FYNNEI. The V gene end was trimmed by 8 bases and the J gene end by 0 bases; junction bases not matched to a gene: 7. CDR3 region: CASGGQLVAKNIQYF. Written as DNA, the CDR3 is TGTGCCAGCGGGGGACAGCTCGTAGCCAAAAACATTCAGTACTTC.

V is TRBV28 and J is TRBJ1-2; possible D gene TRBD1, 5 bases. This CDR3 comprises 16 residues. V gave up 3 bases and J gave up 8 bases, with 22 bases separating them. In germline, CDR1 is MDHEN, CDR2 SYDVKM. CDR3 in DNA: TGTGCCAGCAGTTTGCCCGGGACGGTTGCCATCGGGGGCTACACCTTC. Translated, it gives CASSLPGTVAIGGYTF.

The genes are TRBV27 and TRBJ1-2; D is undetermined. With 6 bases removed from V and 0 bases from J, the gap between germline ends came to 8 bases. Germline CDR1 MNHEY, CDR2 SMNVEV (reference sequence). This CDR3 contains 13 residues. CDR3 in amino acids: CASSRTSNYGYTF. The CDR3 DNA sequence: TGTGCCAGCAGCCGGACCTCTAACTATGGCTACACCTTC.

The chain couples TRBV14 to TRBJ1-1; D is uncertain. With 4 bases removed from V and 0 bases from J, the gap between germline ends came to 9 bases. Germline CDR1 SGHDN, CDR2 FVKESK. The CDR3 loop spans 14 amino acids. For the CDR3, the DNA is TGTGCCAGCAGCCCCCCCGCCGTGAACACTGAAGCTTTCTTT. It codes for CASSPPAVNTEAFF. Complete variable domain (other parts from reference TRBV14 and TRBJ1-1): EAGVTQFPSHSVIEKGQTVTLRCDPISGHDNLYWYRRVMGKEIKFLLHFVKESKQDESGMPNNRFLAERTGGTYSTLKVQPAELEDSGVYFCASSPPAVNTEAFFGQGTRLTVV.

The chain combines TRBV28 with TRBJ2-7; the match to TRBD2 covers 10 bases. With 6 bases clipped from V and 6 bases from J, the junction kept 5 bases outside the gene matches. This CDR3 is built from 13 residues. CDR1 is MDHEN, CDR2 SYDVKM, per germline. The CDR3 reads CASSLWTSGEQYF. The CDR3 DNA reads TGTGCCAGCAGCCTCTGGACTAGCGGCGAGCAGTACTTC. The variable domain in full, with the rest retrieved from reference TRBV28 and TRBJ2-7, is DVKVTQSSRYLVKRTGEKVFLECVQDMDHENMFWYRQDPGLGLRLIYFSYDVKMKEKGDIPEGYSVSREKKERFSLILESASTNQTSMYLCASSLWTSGEQYFGPGTRLTVT.

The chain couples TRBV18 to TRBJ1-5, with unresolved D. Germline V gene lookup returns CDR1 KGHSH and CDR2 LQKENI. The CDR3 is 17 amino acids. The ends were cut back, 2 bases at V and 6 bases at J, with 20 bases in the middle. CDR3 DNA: TGTGCCAGCTCACCAAATTCCCCTTGGACTCGAGGTCAGCCCCAGCATTTT. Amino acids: CASSPNSPWTRGQPQHF.

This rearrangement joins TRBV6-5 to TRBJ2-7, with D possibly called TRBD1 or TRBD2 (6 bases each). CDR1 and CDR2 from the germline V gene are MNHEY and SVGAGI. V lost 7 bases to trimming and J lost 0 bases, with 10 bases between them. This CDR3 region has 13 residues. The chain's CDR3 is CASKKGGSYEQYF. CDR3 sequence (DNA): TGTGCCAGCAAGAAGGGGGGCTCCTACGAGCAGTACTTC.

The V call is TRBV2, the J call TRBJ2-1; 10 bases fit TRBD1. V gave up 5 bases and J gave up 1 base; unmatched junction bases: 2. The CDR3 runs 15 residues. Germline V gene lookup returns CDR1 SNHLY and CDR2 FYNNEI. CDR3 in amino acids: CASSRDRGSYNEQFF. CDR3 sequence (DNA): TGTGCCAGCAGTCGGGACAGGGGATCCTACAATGAGCAGTTCTTC.

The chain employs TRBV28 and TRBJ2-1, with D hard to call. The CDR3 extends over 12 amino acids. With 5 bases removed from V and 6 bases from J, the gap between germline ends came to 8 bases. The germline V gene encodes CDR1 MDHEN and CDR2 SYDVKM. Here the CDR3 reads CASSDPGNEQFF. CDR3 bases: TGTGCCAGCAGTGATCCTGGCAATGAGCAGTTCTTC.

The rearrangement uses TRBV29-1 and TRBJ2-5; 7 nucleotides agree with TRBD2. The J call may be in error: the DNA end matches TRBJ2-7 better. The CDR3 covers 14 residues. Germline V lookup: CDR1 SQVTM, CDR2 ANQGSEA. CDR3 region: CSAGGTGTTYEQYF. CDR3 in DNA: TGCAGCGCCGGCGGGACGGGGACTACCTACGAGCAGTACTTC.

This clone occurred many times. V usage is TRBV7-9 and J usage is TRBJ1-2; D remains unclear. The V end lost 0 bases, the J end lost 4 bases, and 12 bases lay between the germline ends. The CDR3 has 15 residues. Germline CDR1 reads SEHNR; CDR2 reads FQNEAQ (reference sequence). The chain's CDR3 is CASSLAGVTFYGYTF. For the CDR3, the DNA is TGTGCCAGCAGCTTAGCCGGGGTTACTTTCTATGGCTACACCTTC.

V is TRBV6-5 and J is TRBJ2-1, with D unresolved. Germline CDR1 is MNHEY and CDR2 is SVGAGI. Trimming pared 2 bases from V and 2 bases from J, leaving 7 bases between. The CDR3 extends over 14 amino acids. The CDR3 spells CASSYRGPYNEQFF. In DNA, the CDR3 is TGTGCCAGCAGTTACCGCGGTCCCTACAATGAGCAGTTCTTC.

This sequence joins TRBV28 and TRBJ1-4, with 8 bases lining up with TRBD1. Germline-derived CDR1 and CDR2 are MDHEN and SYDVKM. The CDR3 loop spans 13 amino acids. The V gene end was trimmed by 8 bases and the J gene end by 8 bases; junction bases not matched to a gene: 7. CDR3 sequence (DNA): TGTGCCAGCGGCAGGGGGCTCTGGGAAAAACTGTTTTTT. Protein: CASGRGLWEKLFF.

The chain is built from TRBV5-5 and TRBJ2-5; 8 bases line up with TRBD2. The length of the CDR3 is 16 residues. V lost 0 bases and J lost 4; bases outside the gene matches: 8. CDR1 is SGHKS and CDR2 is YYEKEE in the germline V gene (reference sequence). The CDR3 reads CASSLGPAGVTETQYF. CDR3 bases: TGTGCCAGCAGCTTGGGTCCAGCGGGAGTGACAGAGACCCAGTACTTC.

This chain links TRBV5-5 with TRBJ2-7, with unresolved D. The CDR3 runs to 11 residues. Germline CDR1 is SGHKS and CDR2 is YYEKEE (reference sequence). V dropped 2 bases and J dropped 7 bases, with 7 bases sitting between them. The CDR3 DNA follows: TGTGCCAGCAGCTTCTTAATAGAGCAGTACTTC. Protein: CASSFLIEQYF.